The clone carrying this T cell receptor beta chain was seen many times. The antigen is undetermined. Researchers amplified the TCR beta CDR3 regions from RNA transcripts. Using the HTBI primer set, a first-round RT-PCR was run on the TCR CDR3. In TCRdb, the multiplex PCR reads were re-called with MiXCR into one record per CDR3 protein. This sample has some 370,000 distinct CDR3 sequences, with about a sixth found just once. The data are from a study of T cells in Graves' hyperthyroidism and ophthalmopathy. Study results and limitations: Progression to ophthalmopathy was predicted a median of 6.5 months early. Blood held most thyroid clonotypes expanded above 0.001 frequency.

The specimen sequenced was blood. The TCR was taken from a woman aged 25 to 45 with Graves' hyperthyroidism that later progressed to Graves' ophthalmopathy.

CDR3 in amino acids: CASSLDRGSYEQYF. The CDR3 DNA is TGTGCCAGCAGCTTGGACAGGGGAAGTTACGAGCAGTACTTC. The gene calls are TRBV11-2 and TRBJ2-7; 9 nucleotides align to TRBD1. The germline gives CDR1 SGHAT, CDR2 FQNNGV. V was clipped by 3 bases and J by 4 bases; unmatched bases: 4. The length of the CDR3 is 14 residues.